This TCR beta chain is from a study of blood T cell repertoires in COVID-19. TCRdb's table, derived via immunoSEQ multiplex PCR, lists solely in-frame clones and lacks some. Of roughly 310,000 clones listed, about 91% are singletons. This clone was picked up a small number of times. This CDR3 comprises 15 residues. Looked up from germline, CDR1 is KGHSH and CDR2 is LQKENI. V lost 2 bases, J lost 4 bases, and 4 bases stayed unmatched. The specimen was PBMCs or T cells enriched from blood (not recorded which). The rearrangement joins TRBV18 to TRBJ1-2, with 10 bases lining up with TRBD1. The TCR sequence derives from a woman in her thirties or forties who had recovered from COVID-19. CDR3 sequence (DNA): TGTGCCAGCTCACCAGGGACAGGGGCTACCTATGGCTACACCTTC. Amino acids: CASSPGTGATYGYTF.